This T cell receptor (beta chain) originates from a study of shared clonotypes between healthy human individuals. Study-level information: CD4 naive cells filled three plates per donor, CD4 memory three, CD8 naive two and CD8 memory one.

Assay: immunoSEQ multiplex PCR; the TCRdb copy retains only in-frame clones and omits some. Of millions of clones in the sample, about 92% are singletons; the top ten hold approximately 1.7%. CD8 cells classed as naive were CD45RO-negative and positively selected for CCR7, excluding terminally differentiated effector memory CD45RA+ cells. The sequenced sample was naive CD8+ T cells from PBMCs. This TCR came from a man younger than 30 in good health. Some clones in this sample may be carry-over from other donors' samples.

CDR3 sequence (DNA): TGTGCCAGCAGCGCCCGGACAGGACTCTACGAGCAGTACTTC. Its translation: CASSARTGLYEQYF. This chain connects TRBV9 to TRBJ2-7; 7 nucleotides line up with TRBD1. This CDR3 comprises 14 residues. The germline V gene encodes CDR1 SGDLS and CDR2 YYNGEE. The trim removed 3 bases at V and 3 bases at J, leaving 6 bases unmatched.